Listed here are 27 T cell receptor beta chains from one sample, sequenced in a study of a mutant IDH1 vaccine in newly diagnosed glioma (dated by TCRdb to the early 2020s). The time point label, as the study defines it: week 5, during vaccination. Every vaccine dose consisted of 300 ug of a 20-mer mutant IDH1 peptide in Montanide, administered subcutaneously together with topical imiquimod. Libraries came from the immunoSEQ multiplex PCR assay. The table was pulled from immuneACCESS by TCRdb, which kept in-frame rearrangements only. Such tables lose some clones; where checked, under half of the loss comes from unresolved V genes, and the rest has no known cause. Here the sample has about 36,000 clones; about four fifths occur a single time. The biggest ten clones account for 12% of the sample. These receptors' targets are unknown. Material: PBMCs, obtained from a glioma patient whose treatment included an IDH1 peptide vaccine. These receptors all stem from a man between 45 and 60 years old with glioma.

This clone was counted once. The rearrangement links TRBV28 to TRBJ2-3, with TRBD2 identical over 11 bases. The CDR3 is 14 amino acids. CDR1 and CDR2 (germline): MDHEN, SYDVKM. With V trimmed by 3 bases and J by 7 bases, 3 bases remained unmatched. The CDR3 sequence is CASSFRTSGYTQYF. The CDR3 DNA reads as TGTGCCAGCAGTTTCCGGACTAGCGGGTATACGCAGTATTTT. The variable domain in full, with the rest retrieved from reference TRBV28 and TRBJ2-3, is DVKVTQSSRYLVKRTGEKVFLECVQDMDHENMFWYRQDPGLGLRLIYFSYDVKMKEKGDIPEGYSVSREKKERFSLILESASTNQTSMYLCASSFRTSGYTQYFGPGTRLTVL.

This chain joins TRBV28 and TRBJ1-2; 8 bases map to TRBD1. The germline CDR1 and CDR2 sequences are MDHEN and SYDVKM. After removal of 5 bases from V and 7 bases from J, the junction contained 15 bases not matched to a gene. The CDR3 covers 16 residues. The CDR3 is CASSRHPIQGVGGYTF. CDR3 nucleotides: TGTGCCAGCAGTCGCCACCCAATACAGGGGGTTGGTGGCTACACCTTC.

The V and J genes are TRBV25-1 and TRBJ2-4; D not resolved. The CDR3 runs 12 residues. V was clipped by 4 bases and J by 6 bases, with 7 bases between them. CDR1 is MGHDK and CDR2 is SYGVNS in the germline V gene. For the CDR3, the DNA is TGTGCCAGCAGTGCACACCTAAACATTCAGTACTTC. Protein product: CASSAHLNIQYF.

This chain uses TRBV2 with TRBJ2-5, with D maybe TRBD2 (5 bases). Germline V lookup: CDR1 SNHLY, CDR2 FYNNEI. V was clipped by 7 bases and J by 3 bases, with 9 bases between them. The length of the CDR3 is 12 residues. CDR3 sequence reads: CASKDLKETQYF. The CDR3 DNA is TGTGCCAGCAAGGACTTAAAAGAGACCCAGTACTTC.

This clone appeared a few times. The rearrangement uses TRBV10-3 and TRBJ1-4, with D perhaps TRBD1 (6 bases). V was trimmed by 8 bases and J by 8 bases, leaving 15 bases between them. Germline loops: CDR1 ENHRY, CDR2 SYGVKD. The CDR3 runs 13 residues. The CDR3 sequence is CAIRGGIEEKLFF. Written as DNA, the CDR3 is TGTGCCATCCGGGGGGGCATAGAGGAAAAACTGTTTTTT.

The chain is built from TRBV19 and TRBJ1-1; D might be TRBD1 (5 bases). Germline V gene lookup returns CDR1 LNHDA and CDR2 SQIVND (reference sequence). Trimming removed 3 bases at V and 1 base at J, with 6 bases between. The CDR3 has 13 amino acids. CDR3 sequence (DNA): TGTGCCAGTAGTATGAGGGGGAACACTGAAGCTTTCTTT. Residues: CASSMRGNTEAFF.

The chain uses TRBV4-1 and TRBJ2-3, with TRBD2 identical over 8 bases. The CDR3 sequence is 15 residues long. Germline assignment: CDR1 MGHRA and CDR2 YSYEKL. V lost 4 bases and J lost 3; bases outside the gene matches: 6. The CDR3, as DNA: TGCGCCAGCAGCCTTCTAGCGGGCTGGACAGATACGCAGTATTTT. As protein: CASSLLAGWTDTQYF.

The chain combines TRBV11-3 with TRBJ2-1; D is unclear. The V end lost 5 bases, the J end lost 6 bases, and 8 bases lay between the germline ends. This CDR3 region has 12 residues. CDR1 and CDR2 (germline): SGHNT, YENEEA. The chain's CDR3 is CASSGLSNEQFF. The CDR3 DNA reads TGTGCCAGCAGCGGTTTGTCCAATGAGCAGTTCTTC.

The chain couples TRBV6-1 to TRBJ1-6; D remains ambiguous. There are 8 residues in the CDR3. Between the trimmed V and J ends, which lost 11 bases and 9 bases, there was a span of 2 bases. Germline values: CDR1 MNHNS, CDR2 SASEGT. As DNA, the CDR3 is TGTGCCTTTTCACCCCTCCACTTT. It codes for CAFSPLHF.

The chain employs TRBV5-6 and TRBJ2-3; D is uncertain. Per germline, CDR1 SGHDT and CDR2 YYEEEE. With 0 bases removed from V and 9 bases from J, the gap between germline ends came to 17 bases. CDR3 length: 15 amino acids. This CDR3 reads CASSLAATAQGTQYF. DNA of the CDR3: TGTGCCAGCAGCTTGGCGGCGACCGCGCAAGGGACGCAGTATTTT.

The V and J genes are TRBV25-1 and TRBJ2-1; a possible D gene is TRBD2 (5 bases). The CDR3 spans 15 residues. The germline V and J ends were trimmed by 2 bases and 0 bases, with 8 bases remaining between them. Germline loops: CDR1 MGHDK, CDR2 SYGVNS. The CDR3 DNA sequence: TGTGCCAGCAGTGAAAGAGGGAGCTCCTACAATGAGCAGTTCTTC. The encoded protein is CASSERGSSYNEQFF.

V and J are TRBV6-1 and TRBJ1-5, with TRBD1 identical over 7 bases. This CDR3 is 13 amino acids long. J lost 7 bases, V lost 6 bases, and 6 bases had no gene match. Germline V gives CDR1 MNHNS, CDR2 SASEGT. CDR3 in DNA: TGTGCCAGCAGGGAGACAGGGCGGCAGCCCCAGCATTTT. It codes for CASRETGRQPQHF.

The genes are TRBV29-1 and TRBJ2-7, with a tentative D call TRBD1 (5 bases). The CDR3 is 12 residues long. Trimming took off 7 bases at V and 3 bases at J, with 13 bases between the two ends. Germline loops: CDR1 SQVTM, CDR2 ANQGSEA. The DNA for the CDR3 is TGCAGCGCGAGAATAGGGGTCTACGAGCAGTACTTC. Translated, it gives CSARIGVYEQYF.

The rearrangement uses TRBV28 and TRBJ1-5; D perhaps matches TRBD1 (5 bases). The CDR3 covers 15 residues. Trimming cost V 5 bases and J 9 bases, with 20 bases left between them. Germline V gene lookup returns CDR1 MDHEN and CDR2 SYDVKM. CDR3 sequence (DNA): TGTGCCAGCAGTGACCCCGGACTGGGGCGGGCGCCCCAGCATTTT. Its protein product is CASSDPGLGRAPQHF.

V and J are TRBV27 and TRBJ2-7, with D unresolved. Germline V gene lookup returns CDR1 MNHEY and CDR2 SMNVEV (reference sequence). V was shortened by 7 bases and J by 3 bases, with 4 bases between the two germline ends. The length of the CDR3 is 10 residues. In DNA, the CDR3 is TGTGCCAGCAATTTCTACGAGCAGTACTTC. Translating gives CASNFYEQYF.

The chain carries TRBV2 and TRBJ2-1; 8 bases are a match to TRBD1. Looked up from germline, CDR1 is SNHLY and CDR2 is FYNNEI. CDR3 size: 13 residues. The junction had 0 bases not matched to a gene; V was cut back by 4 bases and J by 4 bases. The CDR3 DNA is TGTGCCAGCAGTGGGACAGGGTACAATGAGCAGTTCTTC. Its translation: CASSGTGYNEQFF.

This chain connects TRBV10-3 to TRBJ2-2; 12 nucleotides align to TRBD1. The CDR3 length is 15 residues. Germline CDR1 ENHRY, CDR2 SYGVKD. The V and J ends lost 5 bases and 5 bases, in that order; junction bases with no gene match: 3. The CDR3 here is CAISPGQGATGELFF. The CDR3 nucleotides are TGTGCCATCAGTCCGGGACAGGGGGCTACCGGGGAGCTGTTTTTT.

The chain employs TRBV9 and TRBJ2-5; 15 bases are shared with TRBD2. The CDR3 extends over 17 amino acids. The ends lost 4 bases at V and 4 bases at J; junction bases unmatched: 8. Germline assignment: CDR1 SGDLS and CDR2 YYNGEE. CDR3 in DNA: TGTGCCAGCAGCCCCCGGACTAGCGGGGGGGCGAGAGAGACCCAGTACTTC. Translation gives CASSPRTSGGARETQYF.

This sequence joins TRBV2 and TRBJ2-7; 8 positions match TRBD2. With 5 bases clipped from V and 5 bases from J, the junction kept 11 bases outside the gene matches. CDR1 is SNHLY and CDR2 is FYNNEI in the germline V gene. The CDR3 is 15 amino acids. CDR3 in amino acids: CASSTLSGNGNEQYF. In DNA form, the CDR3 reads TGTGCCAGCAGTACCCTTAGCGGGAACGGGAACGAGCAGTACTTC.

The chain joins TRBV19 to TRBJ2-7; TRBD1 is a possible D gene (5 bases). This CDR3 spans 15 amino acids. V lost 1 base, J lost 0 bases, and 10 bases lay in between. CDR1 and CDR2 (germline): LNHDA, SQIVND (reference sequence). CDR3 sequence (DNA): TGTGCCAGTAGTATAGGAACAGGACCCTCCTACGAGCAGTACTTC. Amino acid sequence: CASSIGTGPSYEQYF.

The chain joins TRBV5-1 to TRBJ2-7; 16 bases match TRBD2. After removal of 4 bases from V and 6 bases from J, the junction contained 4 bases not matched to a gene. Germline CDR1 is SGHRS and CDR2 is YFSETQ. This CDR3 has 15 amino acids. DNA for the CDR3: TGCGCCAGCAGCCCGGGACTAGCGGGGGGGCCCGAGCAGTACTTC. This encodes CASSPGLAGGPEQYF.

This chain connects TRBV5-1 to TRBJ2-1; weak D call: TRBD2 (6 bases). V was cut by 7 bases and J by 4 bases, with 18 bases left in between. Germline CDR1 and CDR2: SGHRS and YFSETQ. This CDR3 is 15 amino acids long. The DNA for the CDR3 is TGCGCCAGCGCCAAAGGAGGGTTCGAGTACAATGAGCAGTTCTTC. Protein sequence: CASAKGGFEYNEQFF.

V and J are TRBV6-4 and TRBJ1-5, with 7 nucleotides matching TRBD1. With V trimmed by 6 bases and J by 4 bases, 3 bases remained unmatched. The CDR3 length is 13 residues. Germline CDR1 and CDR2: MRHNA and SNTAGT. Here the CDR3 reads CASSKDRNQPQHF. The CDR3 DNA is TGTGCCAGCAGCAAGGACAGGAATCAGCCCCAGCATTTT.

The chain recombines TRBV4-3 with TRBJ1-1; weak D call: TRBD1 (5 bases). The CDR3 length is 16 residues. The V end was cut by 3 bases, the J end by 7 bases, with 21 bases between. Per germline, CDR1 LGHNA and CDR2 YSLEER. The CDR3 loop reads CASSQGGIVSGNEAFF. The DNA of the CDR3 is TGCGCCAGCAGCCAGGGGGGGATAGTATCAGGAAATGAAGCTTTCTTT.

V gene TRBV7-2 combines with J gene TRBJ2-5; 8 nucleotides match TRBD2. V lost 1 base, J lost 5 bases, and 6 bases stayed unmatched. Per the germline V gene, CDR1 is SGHTA and CDR2 is FQGNSA. The length of the CDR3 is 15 residues. CDR3 amino acids: CASSLGGLDHETQYF. CDR3 in DNA: TGTGCCAGCAGCTTAGGGGGACTAGATCATGAGACCCAGTACTTC.

This chain uses TRBV11-2 with TRBJ1-3; D is uncertain. Trimming pared 3 bases from V and 0 bases from J, leaving 6 bases between. CDR1 is SGHAT, CDR2 FQNNGV, per germline. This CDR3 is built from 14 residues. The CDR3 is CASSFGTSGNTIYF. The CDR3 bases are TGTGCCAGCAGCTTTGGTACCTCTGGAAACACCATATATTTT. The complete variable domain, with remaining parts taken from reference TRBV11-2 and TRBJ1-3, reads EAGVAQSPRYKIIEKRQSVAFWCNPISGHATLYWYQQILGQGPKLLIQFQNNGVVDDSQLPKDRFSAERLKGVDSTLKIQPAKLEDSAVYLCASSFGTSGNTIYFGEGSWLTVV.

J is TRBJ2-1 and V is TRBV4-1; D is ambiguous. V lost 4 bases and J lost 0, with 10 bases in between. This CDR3 region has 15 residues. The germline V gene has CDR1 MGHRA and CDR2 YSYEKL. For the CDR3, the DNA is TGCGCCAGCAGCCCCTGGGCGAGCTCCTACAATGAGCAGTTCTTC. Its translation: CASSPWASSYNEQFF.